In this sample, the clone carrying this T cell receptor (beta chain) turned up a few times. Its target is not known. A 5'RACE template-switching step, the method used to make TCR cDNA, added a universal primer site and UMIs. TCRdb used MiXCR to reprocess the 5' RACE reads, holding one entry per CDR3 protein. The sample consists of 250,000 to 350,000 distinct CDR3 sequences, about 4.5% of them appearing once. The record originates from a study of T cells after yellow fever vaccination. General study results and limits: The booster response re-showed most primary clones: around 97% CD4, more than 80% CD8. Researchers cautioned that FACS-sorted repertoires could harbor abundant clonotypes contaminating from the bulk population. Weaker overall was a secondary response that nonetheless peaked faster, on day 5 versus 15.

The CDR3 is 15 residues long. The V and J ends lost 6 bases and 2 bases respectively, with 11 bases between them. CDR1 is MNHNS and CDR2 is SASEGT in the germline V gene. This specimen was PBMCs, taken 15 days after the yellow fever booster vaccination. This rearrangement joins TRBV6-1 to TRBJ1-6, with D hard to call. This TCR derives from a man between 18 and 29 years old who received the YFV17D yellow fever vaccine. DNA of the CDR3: TGTGCCAGCAGCGGGCCGGGGACCTATAATTCACCCCTCCACTTT. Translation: CASSGPGTYNSPLHF.